This TCR beta chain was obtained from a study of STAT5B mutations in CD4+ large granular lymphocyte leukemia. Study outcomes and limitations: CD4-sorted patient repertoires seemed more clonal than healthy CD4+ repertoires.

A few counts support this clone. Its target is not known. Looked up from germline, CDR1 is SNHLY and CDR2 is FYNNEI. CDR3 length: 14 residues. The ends lost 7 bases at V and 5 bases at J; junction bases unmatched: 4. Per the authors' pipeline: A productive frequency of 2.59 x 10-5 was the lowest detectable. Produced via immunoSEQ multiplex PCR; TCRdb's table is partial and in-frame only. V and J calls and clone size are those listed in that table; D and trimming were worked out from the DNA. This table has about 33,000 clones, about 85% appearing once. This sequence originates from a human donor in good health. The chain employs TRBV2 and TRBJ2-3; 12 positions agree with TRBD1. Sequencing was done on a sample of CD4+ T cells from blood buffy coats. CDR3 sequence reads: CASKGTGGGDTQYF. In DNA form, the CDR3 reads TGTGCCAGCAAGGGGACAGGGGGCGGAGATACGCAGTATTTT.